This is a list of T cell receptor beta chains from one sample in a study of blood T cell repertoires in COVID-19. TCRdb's table, derived via immunoSEQ multiplex PCR, lists solely in-frame clones and lacks some. The data hold some 190,000 clones, with 82% observed a single time. The sample taken for sequencing was peripheral blood. The receptor set was obtained from a woman aged 80 or over with active or convalescent COVID-19. The CDR3 runs from the conserved cysteine through the conserved F or W. D genes are given only for firm matches. Expanded clones are given a class, and other clones once, few, many or no size at all.

cdr3_length j_call clone_size d_call v_call cdr3_nt cdr3_aa
17 TRBJ1-5 NA TRBD1 TRBV19 TGTGCCAGTAGTCTACGCTCGACAGGGGTTAGCAATCAGCCCCAGCATTTT CASSLRSTGVSNQPQHF
16 TRBJ1-2 NA NA TRBV11-2 TGTGCCAGCAGCTTTTTGTTAACCAGGTTTGATAGTGGCTACACCTTC CASSFLLTRFDSGYTF
14 TRBJ1-3 NA TRBD1 TRBV28 TGTGCCAGCAGACCGGGACAGGGTGGAAACACCATATATTTT CASRPGQGGNTIYF
15 TRBJ2-5 NA NA TRBV5-1 TGCGCCAGCAGCTTAAGCGGAGGGATCCAAGAGACCCAGTACTTC CASSLSGGIQETQYF
16 TRBJ1-1 once TRBD1 TRBV5-1 TGCGCCAGCAGCTTGTCCCGGGGACAGCTGAACACTGAAGCTTTCTTT CASSLSRGQLNTEAFF
16 TRBJ1-1 few TRBD1 TRBV6-6 TGTGCCAGCAGTTCACAGGGGGCTGTAAGGGACACTGAAGCTTTCTTT CASSSQGAVRDTEAFF
15 TRBJ2-2 NA NA TRBV19 TGTGCCAGTAGTACAGGGCTTCCGAACACCGGGGAGCTGTTTTTT CASSTGLPNTGELFF
14 TRBJ1-1 few NA TRBV6-1 TGTGCCAGCAGTGAAGCGCTGGCCAACACTGAAGCTTTCTTT CASSEALANTEAFF
14 TRBJ1-1 NA TRBD1 TRBV7-9 TGTGCCAGCAGCGTTGGGACAGCTAACACTGAAGCTTTCTTT CASSVGTANTEAFF
14 TRBJ1-1 NA NA TRBV7-9 TGTGCCAGCAGCTTGGGACACCTGAACACTGAAGCTTTCTTT CASSLGHLNTEAFF
15 TRBJ1-1 NA NA TRBV4-1 TGCGCCAGCAGCCAAGACGCGGACTTACGTACTGAAGCTTTCTTT CASSQDADLRTEAFF
15 TRBJ2-7 once NA TRBV28 TGTGCCAGCAGTCCCAATGGGGGGTTGGTCTACGAGCAGTACTTC CASSPNGGLVYEQYF
15 TRBJ2-7 NA NA TRBV6-5 TGTGCCAGCAGACGAGCGGGCACAAGCTCCTACGAGCAGTACTTC CASRRAGTSSYEQYF
16 TRBJ1-5 NA NA TRBV28 TGTGCCAGCAGTTTTAGACTGACTTTTGGAAATCAGCCCCAGCATTTT CASSFRLTFGNQPQHF
15 TRBJ1-1 NA NA TRBV5-1 TGCGCCAGCAGCGGGCAGGGTATAGAATACACTGAAGCTTTCTTT CASSGQGIEYTEAFF
12 TRBJ2-1 NA NA TRBV5-1 TGCGCCAGCAGCGGGCTCCCCAATGAGCAGTTCTTC CASSGLPNEQFF
14 TRBJ1-5 NA NA TRBV9 TGTGCCAGCAGCGTAGAGGGGCGGGGACAGCCCCAGCATTTT CASSVEGRGQPQHF
16 TRBJ2-1 NA TRBD2 TRBV7-9 TGTGCCAGCAGCCCCGTGGGTAGCGGGAGATTCAATGAGCAGTTCTTC CASSPVGSGRFNEQFF
14 TRBJ2-7 NA NA TRBV28 TGTGCCAGCAGTTTTATTCGCGACTCCTACGAGCAGTACTTC CASSFIRDSYEQYF
15 TRBJ2-5 NA TRBD2 TRBV5-1 TGCGCCAGCAGTACCGGGACTAGCTTCCAAGAGACCCAGTACTTC CASSTGTSFQETQYF
13 TRBJ2-5 NA NA TRBV3-1/TRBV3-2 TGTGCCAGCAGCCAAACAGAACAAGAGACCCAGTACTTC CASSQTEQETQYF
14 TRBJ1-5 NA NA TRBV19 TGTGCCAGTAGTATAGGGAGGGTAAATCAGCCCCAGCATTTT CASSIGRVNQPQHF
15 TRBJ2-7 NA NA TRBV28 TGTGCCAGCAGTTCCCAGGGGGGACTAGTCCACGAGCAGTACTTC CASSSQGGLVHEQYF
16 TRBJ2-3 NA NA TRBV4-1 TGCGCCAGCAGCCAAGATGTGAATTACAGAGCAGATACGCAGTATTTT CASSQDVNYRADTQYF
11 TRBJ2-7 many NA TRBV3-1/TRBV3-2 TGTGCCAGCAGCCTGACGGGGGAGCAGTACTTC CASSLTGEQYF
13 TRBJ1-2 few NA TRBV28 TGTGCCAGCAGCCCGAAGCGCGGGAGAGGCTACACCTTC CASSPKRGRGYTF
13 TRBJ1-2 few NA TRBV19 TGTGCCAGTAGTAAACGCGGAGGAAGAGGCTACACCTTC CASSKRGGRGYTF
13 TRBJ1-2 NA NA TRBV2 TGTGCCAGCAGTGAAAACAGAAACTATGGCTACACCTTC CASSENRNYGYTF
13 TRBJ1-1 NA NA TRBV29-1 TGCAGCGAGCTTCAGGGGCTGAACACTGAAGCTTTCTTT CSELQGLNTEAFF
15 TRBJ2-3 NA NA TRBV15 TGTGCCACCAGCAGAGATGGGAGTGGCACAGATACGCAGTATTTT CATSRDGSGTDTQYF
15 TRBJ1-5 once TRBD1 TRBV6-5 TGTGCCAGCAAGAGTAGGGACAGGGAGGGACAGCCCCAGCATTTT CASKSRDREGQPQHF
16 TRBJ1-1 NA TRBD1 TRBV18 TGTGCCAGCTCACCTGAGGGACAGGGGGCAGCCACTGAAGCTTTCTTT CASSPEGQGAATEAFF
16 TRBJ2-7 NA NA TRBV28 TGTGCCAGCACCCCGAGTTGGCGGGGGCTCCGCGCCGAGCAGTACTTC CASTPSWRGLRAEQYF
18 TRBJ1-2 NA NA TRBV6-1 TGTGCCAGCAGTGAGACTCCCATTTTCCGGGGGGGGGCGGATGGCTACACCTTC CASSETPIFRGGADGYTF
17 TRBJ1-5 NA TRBD1 TRBV24-1 TGTGCCACCAGTGATTTGGAACACAGGGGAATGAATCAGCCCCAGCATTTT CATSDLEHRGMNQPQHF
14 TRBJ2-1 NA NA TRBV5-1 TGCGCCAGCAGCCAGGACAGCCCCTACAATGAGCAGTTCTTC CASSQDSPYNEQFF
15 TRBJ2-2 NA NA TRBV3-1/TRBV3-2 TGTGCCAGCAGCCAAATTGGGCAGAACACCGGGGAGCTGTTTTTT CASSQIGQNTGELFF
16 TRBJ1-3 NA NA TRBV6-1 TGTGCCAGCAGTGAAGCGGGCAGCTACTCTGGAAACACCATATATTTT CASSEAGSYSGNTIYF